The rows below give T cell receptor beta chains drawn from one sample of a study of vaccination and CD4 T cells after COVID-19. TCRdb reprocessed the PCR reads with MiXCR, giving one entry per CDR3 protein. The sample lists 9,500 to 15,000 distinct CDR3 sequences, roughly 44% occurring once. The antigens for these receptors are not known. What was sequenced was cultured CD4+ T cells from blood. The receptors come from a human donor with COVID-19. Each CDR3 is given with its conserved first and last residue. A D gene is named only where the DNA matches it firmly. Where a row states a size, it is once, few, many or the class of an expanded clone; other rows omit it.

cdr3_aa: CASSSPGQGFGYTF
cdr3_nt: TGTGCCAGCAGCTCCCCGGGACAGGGCTTCGGCTACACCTTC
d_call: TRBD1
clone_size: few
cdr3_length: 14
j_call: TRBJ1-2
v_call: TRBV7-2

cdr3_aa: CASSLGASGGTSDTQYF
cdr3_nt: TGTGCCAGCAGCTTAGGGGCTAGCGGGGGGACTTCAGATACGCAGTATTTT
d_call: TRBD2
clone_size: .
cdr3_length: 17
j_call: TRBJ2-3
v_call: TRBV7-6

cdr3_aa: CSVKNGGGTDTQYF
cdr3_nt: TGCAGCGTTAAGAACGGGGGGGGCACAGATACGCAGTATTTT
d_call: TRBD2
clone_size: .
cdr3_length: 14
j_call: TRBJ2-3
v_call: TRBV29-1

cdr3_aa: CSALGQGSNSPLHF
cdr3_nt: TGCAGTGCGTTGGGACAGGGAAGTAATTCACCCCTCCACTTT
d_call: TRBD1
clone_size: .
cdr3_length: 14
j_call: TRBJ1-6
v_call: TRBV20-1

cdr3_aa: CSARGGGQETQYF
cdr3_nt: TGCAGTGCTAGAGGCGGGGGTCAAGAGACCCAGTACTTC
d_call: TRBD2
clone_size: few
cdr3_length: 13
j_call: TRBJ2-5
v_call: TRBV20-1

cdr3_aa: CSSHSQGDTQYF
cdr3_nt: TGCAGTTCCCACTCGCAGGGAGATACGCAGTATTTT
d_call: .
clone_size: few
cdr3_length: 12
j_call: TRBJ2-3
v_call: TRBV20-1

cdr3_aa: CASSLATTYEQYF
cdr3_nt: TGTGCCAGCAGCTTGGCAACAACCTACGAGCAGTACTTC
d_call: .
clone_size: .
cdr3_length: 13
j_call: TRBJ2-7
v_call: TRBV5-4

cdr3_aa: CASSPSGNEGPYNSPLHF
cdr3_nt: TGTGCCAGCAGCCCCTCGGGTAACGAGGGACCCTATAATTCACCCCTCCACTTT
d_call: .
clone_size: .
cdr3_length: 18
j_call: TRBJ1-6
v_call: TRBV11-2

cdr3_aa: CAGSIGPAGAYEQYF
cdr3_nt: TGTGCCGGTAGTATAGGGCCAGCGGGGGCCTACGAGCAGTACTTC
d_call: TRBD2
clone_size: .
cdr3_length: 15
j_call: TRBJ2-7
v_call: TRBV19

cdr3_aa: CAMMGQGEAGELFF
cdr3_nt: TGTGCCATGATGGGTCAAGGGGAAGCCGGGGAGCTGTTTTTT
d_call: .
clone_size: .
cdr3_length: 14
j_call: TRBJ2-2
v_call: TRBV10-3

cdr3_aa: CASPAHRDSYEQYF
cdr3_nt: TGTGCCAGCCCCGCACATAGGGATTCCTACGAGCAGTACTTC
d_call: .
clone_size: once
cdr3_length: 14
j_call: TRBJ2-7
v_call: TRBV2